Shown below are 22 T cell receptor beta chains from a single sample sequenced in a study of blood T cell repertoires in COVID-19. Repertoires were generated with immunoSEQ multiplex PCR, while TCRdb's copy carries only in-frame clones and drops some. The table lists some 150,000 clones, approximately 86% of them singletons. The sample comprised peripheral blood. The receptors stem from an older man with acute or convalescent COVID-19.

V gene TRBV24-1 combines with J gene TRBJ1-4, with no clear D. CDR3 size: 17 residues. Germline values: CDR1 KGHDR, CDR2 SFDVKD. V was shortened by 7 bases and J by 0 bases, with 17 bases between the two germline ends. CDR3 DNA sequence: TGTGCCACCAGCGATGCGGGGAGAGGAGCAACTAATGAAAAACTGTTTTTT. It specifies CATSDAGRGATNEKLFF.

This clone has only one observation. The chain couples TRBV11-3 to TRBJ2-7; tentative D call: TRBD1 (6 bases). Deletions cut 6 bases from V and 6 bases from J, with 12 bases between. The CDR3 sequence is 12 residues long. Germline V gene data show CDR1 as SGHNT and CDR2 as YENEEA. The CDR3, as DNA: TGTGCCAGCAGTTCCAGGGGAAGCGAGCAGTACTTC. It encodes CASSSRGSEQYF. The full variable domain, completed using reference TRBV11-3 and TRBJ2-7, is EAGVVQSPRYKIIEKKQPVAFWCNPISGHNTLYWYLQNLGQGPELLIRYENEEAVDDSQLPKDRFSAERLKGVDSTLKIQPAELGDSAVYLCASSSRGSEQYFGPGTRLTVT.

This rearrangement joins TRBV9 to TRBJ1-1; 7 bases line up with TRBD1. Germline V CDR1 and CDR2: SGDLS, YYNGEE. The CDR3 covers 15 residues. The junction had 7 bases not matched to a gene; V was cut back by 5 bases and J by 0 bases. CDR3: CASRPGQLMNTEAFF. CDR3 nucleotides: TGTGCCAGCAGGCCGGGACAGCTCATGAACACTGAAGCTTTCTTT.

CDR3 DNA sequence: TGTGCCTGGAGGAGATTAGCGGCCCAAGAGACCCAGTACTTC. It encodes CAWRRLAAQETQYF. V usage is TRBV30 and J usage is TRBJ2-5; TRBD2 might be the D (6 bases). The length of the CDR3 is 14 residues. V lost 3 bases, J lost 1 base, and 12 bases lay in between. The germline V gene has CDR1 GTSNPN and CDR2 SVGIG (reference sequence).

The CDR3 bases are TGTGCCAGCAGCCCCGGAGGGGGGGAGGGCGGCTACACCTTC. Protein sequence: CASSPGGGEGGYTF. V is TRBV5-4 and J is TRBJ1-2; TRBD1 is a possible D gene (6 bases). Germline CDR1 reads SGHNT; CDR2 reads YYREEE (reference sequence). Between the trimmed V and J ends, which lost 4 bases and 8 bases, there was a span of 18 bases. CDR3 size: 14 residues. The full variable domain, with the rest looked up from reference TRBV5-4 and TRBJ1-2, is ETGVTQSPTHLIKTRGQQVTLRCSSQSGHNTVSWYQQALGQGPQFIFQYYREEENGRGNFPPRFSGLQFPNYSSELNVNALELDDSALYLCASSPGGGEGGYTFGSGTRLTVV.

The V and J genes are TRBV2 and TRBJ2-3; TRBD1 aligns across 11 bases. V gave up 6 bases and J gave up 4 bases; unmatched junction bases: 6. The CDR3 runs to 15 residues. The germline gives CDR1 SNHLY, CDR2 FYNNEI. In DNA form, the CDR3 reads TGTGCCAGCAGGGACAAGGGACAGGGGGCAGATACGCAGTATTTT. Amino acid sequence: CASRDKGQGADTQYF.

The chain links TRBV27 to TRBJ2-7; TRBD1 is a possible D gene (5 bases). Germline values: CDR1 MNHEY, CDR2 SMNVEV (reference sequence). V was shortened by 5 bases and J by 3 bases, with 11 bases between the two germline ends. The CDR3 consists of 13 residues. CDR3 in DNA: TGTGCCAGCAGTAAGCCAGACAGCTACGAGCAGTACTTC. It translates to CASSKPDSYEQYF.

The CDR3 nucleotides read TGTGCCAGCAGCTTTAGCCTAGGGGTTGGGGAGACCCAGTACTTC. The encoded protein is CASSFSLGVGETQYF. The V and J genes are TRBV11-2 and TRBJ2-5, with D possibly TRBD1 on 5 matching bases. V lost 3 bases and J 5 bases, leaving 16 bases between the germline ends. Germline V gene lookup returns CDR1 SGHAT and CDR2 FQNNGV. The CDR3 totals 15 residues. The variable domain in full, with the rest retrieved from reference TRBV11-2 and TRBJ2-5, is EAGVAQSPRYKIIEKRQSVAFWCNPISGHATLYWYQQILGQGPKLLIQFQNNGVVDDSQLPKDRFSAERLKGVDSTLKIQPAKLEDSAVYLCASSFSLGVGETQYFGPGTRLLVL.

This chain joins TRBV15 and TRBJ2-7; 11 bases are shared with TRBD2. The germline gives CDR1 LNHNV, CDR2 YYDKDF (reference sequence). The CDR3 is 14 amino acids. V shed 4 bases, J shed 6 bases, and the junction held 5 bases outside the gene matches. As DNA, the CDR3 is TGTGCCACCAGCATTAGCGGGGGGGTCGGCGAGCAGTACTTC. It is translated as CATSISGGVGEQYF.

The chain uses TRBV5-1 and TRBJ1-2, with 7 bases that match TRBD1. Germline V gives CDR1 SGHRS, CDR2 YFSETQ. The V and J ends lost 0 bases and 10 bases, in that order; junction bases with no gene match: 6. The CDR3 is 13 amino acids. DNA of the CDR3: TGCGCCAGCAGCTTGGAGGGGGCGCCGGCCTACACCTTC. It translates to CASSLEGAPAYTF.

The rearrangement uses TRBV4-3 and TRBJ1-6; 8 bases map to TRBD1. CDR1 is LGHNA and CDR2 is YSLEER in the germline V gene. The V segment lost 1 base and the J segment 0 bases; nucleotides outside the gene matches: 5. CDR3 length: 18 amino acids. Here the CDR3 DNA reads TGCGCCAGCAGCCAAGGTTGGGACAGGAGCTCCTATAATTCACCCCTCCACTTT. This sequence encodes CASSQGWDRSSYNSPLHF.

The V call is TRBV3-1 (or the pseudogene TRBV3-2), the J call TRBJ2-3; D may be TRBD2 (6 bases). The V gene lost 0 bases and the J gene lost 10 bases, with 11 bases spanning the gap. The germline V gene encodes CDR1 LGHDT and CDR2 YNNKEL (reference sequence). This CDR3 spans 13 amino acids. As DNA, the CDR3 is TGTGCCAGCAGCCAAGAGGGGCGGGGTGCGCAGTATTTT. It encodes CASSQEGRGAQYF.

The V call is TRBV5-1, the J call TRBJ2-2, with 8 bases lining up with TRBD2. V gave up 4 bases and J gave up 8 bases; unmatched junction bases: 7. The CDR3 contains 14 residues. Germline V gene data show CDR1 as SGHRS and CDR2 as YFSETQ. The CDR3 here is CASSTGLDTGELFF. DNA for the CDR3: TGCGCCAGCAGCACGGGACTAGATACGGGGGAGCTGTTTTTT.

The chain has TRBV5-1 and TRBJ2-1, with TRBD2 as a possible D gene (5 bases). CDR1 is SGHRS and CDR2 is YFSETQ in the germline V gene. This CDR3 contains 14 residues. V was pared by 0 bases and J by 3 bases, with 7 bases between. The CDR3 sequence is CASSLARDYNEQFF. CDR3 sequence (DNA): TGCGCCAGCAGCTTGGCACGGGACTACAATGAGCAGTTCTTC. The variable domain in full, completed from reference TRBV5-1 and TRBJ2-1, reads KAGVTQTPRYLIKTRGQQVTLSCSPISGHRSVSWYQQTPGQGLQFLFEYFSETQRNKGNFPGRFSGRQFSNSRSEMNVSTLELGDSALYLCASSLARDYNEQFFGPGTRLTVL.

The rearrangement uses TRBV5-5 and TRBJ2-3; D not resolved. The V end lost 0 bases, the J end lost 9 bases, and 8 bases lay between the germline ends. The CDR3 is 12 residues long. CDR1 is SGHKS and CDR2 is YYEKEE in the germline V gene (reference sequence). The CDR3 coding sequence is TGTGCCAGCAGCTTGGACAGTAGAACGCAGTATTTT. Protein: CASSLDSRTQYF.

The chain couples TRBV6-1 to TRBJ2-5, with TRBD2 matching over 14 bases. CDR1 is MNHNS, CDR2 SASEGT, per germline. V lost 3 bases, J lost 0 bases, and 3 bases stayed unmatched. This CDR3 contains 17 residues. In DNA, the CDR3 is TGTGCCAGCAGTGAGGGACTAGCGGGAGTGTACCAAGAGACCCAGTACTTC. It yields the protein CASSEGLAGVYQETQYF.

In regard to this clone: Other DNA sequences of this sample code for an identical CDR3. The chain joins TRBV6-2 or TRBV6-3 to TRBJ1-1; D ambiguous. V dropped 2 bases and J dropped 4 bases, with 8 bases sitting between them. Germline V gene sequence: CDR1 MNHEY, CDR2 SVGEGT. The CDR3 runs to 13 residues. The CDR3 sequence is CASSYSPGTEAFF. CDR3 DNA sequence: TGTGCCAGCAGTTACAGCCCCGGCACTGAAGCTTTCTTT.

The chain carries TRBV9 and TRBJ2-2; D remains ambiguous. The CDR3 is 12 amino acids. The V and J ends lost 5 bases and 6 bases respectively, with 8 bases between them. CDR1 and CDR2 from the germline V gene are SGDLS and YYNGEE. CDR3 bases: TGTGCCAGCAGTGTTACAGCCGGGGAGCTGTTTTTT. Translating gives CASSVTAGELFF.

The rearrangement joins TRBV29-1 to TRBJ2-5; 8 positions agree with TRBD2. Germline V gene data show CDR1 as SQVTM and CDR2 as ANQGSEA. This CDR3 contains 14 residues. Trimming at V came to 5 bases and at J to 5 bases, leaving 10 bases not matched to a gene. CDR3 nucleotide sequence: TGCAGCGTTAGGACGGGGGGGCCCCGGGAGACCCAGTACTTC. Translated, it gives CSVRTGGPRETQYF.

The table lists this clone with a few counts. The V gene is TRBV28, the J gene TRBJ2-7; 8 nucleotides align to TRBD1. In germline, CDR1 is MDHEN, CDR2 SYDVKM. This CDR3 region has 16 residues. The V segment lost 4 bases and the J segment 0 bases; nucleotides outside the gene matches: 8. CDR3 coding DNA: TGTGCCAGCAGTTCCGCAGGGGGCTACGGCTCCTACGAGCAGTACTTC. It is translated as CASSSAGGYGSYEQYF.

The chain recombines TRBV27 with TRBJ2-1; TRBD2 agrees at 8 bases. V gave up 2 bases and J gave up 8 bases; unmatched junction bases: 8. CDR3 length: 15 amino acids. Germline CDR1 and CDR2: MNHEY and SMNVEV (reference sequence). Here the CDR3 DNA reads TGTGCCAGCAGTTTAGTCTTAGCGGGAAACTATGAGCAGTTCTTC. It codes for CASSLVLAGNYEQFF.

The chain joins TRBV4-3 to TRBJ1-4; D is unresolved. The V and J ends lost 0 bases and 10 bases respectively, with 12 bases between them. CDR3 length: 14 amino acids. Per the germline V gene, CDR1 is LGHNA and CDR2 is YSLEER. CDR3 loop: CASSQEPRSAKLFF. DNA of the CDR3: TGCGCCAGCAGCCAAGAACCGAGGTCGGCAAAACTGTTTTTT.